The entry below gives a single T cell receptor beta chain sequence along with its context. No antigen is known for it. This sample stems from a study of cytomegalovirus exposure and HLA in healthy donors. Study-level information: A preliminary data release comprised approximately 85 million unique TCRs obtained from HLA-typed donors. Whole-study findings and limits: As was reported, the classifier diagnosed cytomegalovirus status with high specificity and sensitivity. In a later analysis, a genetic analysis reported fewer productive-TCR N-insertions in an Asian-associated ancestry cluster than the cohort average. Later analysis demonstrated an association between a missense DCLRE1C variant and TCR beta V- and J-gene trimming.

Germline-derived CDR1 and CDR2 are MNHNS and SASEGT. V dropped 6 bases and J dropped 7 bases, with 20 bases sitting between them. The CDR3 contains 15 residues. The PCR ran on 60 Vbeta and 13 Jbeta primers. Assay: immunoSEQ multiplex PCR; the TCRdb copy retains only in-frame clones and omits some. The sample has around 120,000 clones; roughly 80% are singletons. Sequencing was performed on PBMCs. This chain connects TRBV6-1 to TRBJ2-3; D is perhaps TRBD2 (5 bases). This receptor was obtained from a man between 50 and 59 years old in good health and CMV-seropositive. CDR3 protein: CASRETNSRLHTQYF. The CDR3 bases are TGTGCCAGCAGGGAGACTAACTCCAGGCTCCATACGCAGTATTTT.